Here is one TCR beta chain with its context. What it binds is unknown. This sample is drawn from a study of shared clonotypes between healthy human individuals. This CDR3 is built from 14 residues. Germline CDR1 reads MNHNY; CDR2 reads SVGAGI (reference sequence). Trimming at V came to 4 bases and at J to 7 bases, leaving 9 bases not matched to a gene. Notes on the study in general: When naive CD4 clonotypes were compared across a handful of donors, about 4.9% were shared.

Repertoires were generated with immunoSEQ multiplex PCR, while TCRdb's copy carries only in-frame clones and drops some. Of some 1 million clones detected, around 76% appear once; the ten largest clones hold less than 1.5%. This receptor was identified in a man younger than 35 in good health. The rearrangement uses TRBV6-6 and TRBJ1-2, with 7 positions matching TRBD1. The sequencing input was memory CD4+ T cells sorted from blood. Subset described: CD45RA-negative fraction. CDR3 amino acids: CASSSRQGISGYTF. CDR3 DNA sequence: TGTGCCAGCAGTTCTCGACAGGGTATTAGTGGCTACACCTTC.